Presented here are 5 T cell receptor beta chains from one specimen sequenced in a study of blood T cell repertoires in COVID-19. Using immunoSEQ multiplex PCR, the repertoire was profiled, and TCRdb retains in-frame clones only, with some absent. The table shows hundreds of thousands of clones, with 65% to 90% occurring only once. Specimen: PBMCs or T cells enriched from blood (not recorded which). The receptors originated from a man in his forties who had recovered from COVID-19.

The chain carries TRBV5-4 and TRBJ2-2, with TRBD1 identical over 12 bases. In germline, CDR1 is SGHNT, CDR2 YYREEE (reference sequence). The CDR3 consists of 15 residues. Trimming removed 2 bases from V and 6 bases from J; junction bases left unmatched: 2. The CDR3 DNA reads TGTGCCAGCAGCTTTGGGACAGGGGGCTCCGGGGAGCTGTTTTTT. As protein: CASSFGTGGSGELFF.

In DNA, the CDR3 is TGTGCCAGCCGGCCTCTAGCGGGGGGCTTATCTGGGAATGAGCAGTTCTTC. Translating gives CASRPLAGGLSGNEQFF. The V and J genes are TRBV6-4 and TRBJ2-1, with 11 nucleotides matching TRBD2. Germline CDR1 reads MRHNA; CDR2 reads SNTAGT. The CDR3 totals 17 residues. Trimming cost V 8 bases and J 7 bases; bases outside gene matches: 16.

This clone has only one observation. J is TRBJ2-3 and V is TRBV7-9; 8 positions match TRBD1. The CDR3 extends over 15 amino acids. The V segment lost 0 bases and the J segment 4 bases; nucleotides outside the gene matches: 3. Germline V lookup: CDR1 SEHNR, CDR2 FQNEAQ (reference sequence). CDR3: CASSLADRDADTQYF. Here the CDR3 DNA reads TGTGCCAGCAGCTTAGCGGACAGGGACGCAGATACGCAGTATTTT.

This clone was seen more than once but under ten times. The gene calls are TRBV7-9 and TRBJ2-3; a weak D match, TRBD1 (7 bases). This CDR3 has 12 amino acids. The V gene's germline CDR1 is SEHNR and CDR2 FQNEAQ (reference sequence). Trimming removed 4 bases from V and 13 bases from J, with 15 bases in between. CDR3 DNA sequence: TGTGCCAGCAGCTCCCGGACAGGAGGGAAGTATTTT. Its translation: CASSSRTGGKYF.

This sequence joins TRBV6-5 and TRBJ1-5; no reliable D call. Germline lookup yields CDR1 MNHEY and CDR2 SVGAGI. The V end lost 7 bases, the J end lost 3 bases, and 7 bases lay between the germline ends. The CDR3 contains 12 residues. In DNA, the CDR3 is TGTGCCAGCACCACAACCAATCAGCCCCAGCATTTT. It is translated as CASTTTNQPQHF.